This T cell receptor (beta chain) was sequenced during a study of cytomegalovirus exposure and HLA in healthy donors. Study-wide context: Later, an analysis reported that the 130 or so validation repertoires had used the same platform as the roughly 720 first-cohort repertoires.

Donors came from a validation cohort of over a hundred subjects, distinct from the first 666-subject cohort. V was pared by 3 bases and J by 1 base, with 7 bases of the junction left unmatched. This CDR3 has 17 amino acids. Looked up from germline, CDR1 is LNHNV and CDR2 is YYDKDF (reference sequence). Profiling relied on immunoSEQ multiplex PCR, and the TCRdb table lists in-frame clones only, not all of them. The repertoire holds 250,000 to 400,000 clones, with approximately 86% as singletons. This rearrangement joins TRBV15 to TRBJ2-5; 11 positions agree with TRBD2. The sample was PBMCs. The sequence was collected from a man between 25 and 39 years old in good health and CMV-seronegative. CDR3 amino acids: CATSSYSGGGIQETQYF. Here the CDR3 DNA reads TGTGCCACCAGCAGCTATAGCGGGGGGGGAATCCAAGAGACCCAGTACTTC.